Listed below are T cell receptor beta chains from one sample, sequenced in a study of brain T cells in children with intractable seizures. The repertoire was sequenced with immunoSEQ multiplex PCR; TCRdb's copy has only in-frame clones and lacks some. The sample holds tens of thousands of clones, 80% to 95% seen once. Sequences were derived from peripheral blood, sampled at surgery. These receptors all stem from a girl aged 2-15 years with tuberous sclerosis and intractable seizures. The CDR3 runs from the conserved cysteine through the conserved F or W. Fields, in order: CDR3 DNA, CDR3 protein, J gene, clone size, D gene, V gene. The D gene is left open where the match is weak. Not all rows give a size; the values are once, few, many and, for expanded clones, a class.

TGTGCCAGTAGGTCAGGGGCTTTGAACACTGAAGCTTTCTTT | CASRSGALNTEAFF | TRBJ1-1 | - | - | TRBV19
TGTGCCGGCCGACTCGGGGGGGGCGCTGATGAAAAACTGTTTTTT | CAGRLGGGADEKLFF | TRBJ1-4 | - | - | TRBV2
TGTGCCAGCAGTTTTACAGGGGGCTCGGGTTATGGCTACACCTTC | CASSFTGGSGYGYTF | TRBJ1-2 | - | TRBD1 | TRBV28
TGTGCCACCAGCACCCGGGGGGGGAACACAGATACGCAGTATTTT | CATSTRGGNTDTQYF | TRBJ2-3 | - | TRBD2 | TRBV15
TGTGCCAGCAGCTTCCAGCAGGGGGCCTATGGCTACACCTTC | CASSFQQGAYGYTF | TRBJ1-2 | few | TRBD1 | TRBV7-2
TGCGCCAGCAGCCTCGGGACAGGGAATCAGCCCCAGCATTTT | CASSLGTGNQPQHF | TRBJ1-5 | - | TRBD1 | TRBV4-1
TGTGCCAGCAGAAGCGGGCACATTGGGACTGAAGCTTTCTTT | CASRSGHIGTEAFF | TRBJ1-1 | few | - | TRBV21-1
TGTGCCAGCAGACTCACGACAGGGAGGGCTGAAGCTTTCTTT | CASRLTTGRAEAFF | TRBJ1-1 | - | TRBD1 | TRBV6-5
TGTGCCAGCAGCGTTGACAGGGATGAGTTCTTC | CASSVDRDEFF | TRBJ2-1 | - | TRBD1 | TRBV5-6
TGCGCCAGCAGCTTGGGTCCTAGCGGAGCGCAAGAGACCCAGTACTTC | CASSLGPSGAQETQYF | TRBJ2-5 | - | TRBD2 | TRBV5-1
TGTGCCAGCAGCCAAGATCAGGGGAGGAAGACCCAGTACTTC | CASSQDQGRKTQYF | TRBJ2-5 | - | - | TRBV3-1/TRBV3-2
TGTGCCAGTAGCCGGGCTAGCGGGGTACCCAATGAGCAGTTCTTC | CASSRASGVPNEQFF | TRBJ2-1 | - | TRBD2 | TRBV19
TGCAGCGCCTGGGGGGCGCGGGCGGGGAGCTCCTACAATGAGCAGTTCTTC | CSAWGARAGSSYNEQFF | TRBJ2-1 | - | - | TRBV29-1
TGTGCCAGCAGCTTAGACAGGGGAGCCTATGGCTACACCTTC | CASSLDRGAYGYTF | TRBJ1-2 | - | - | TRBV11-2
TGTGCCAGCAGCGCACGGAACCGGGGGAGACAGTGCACTGAAGCTTTCTTT | CASSARNRGRQCTEAFF | TRBJ1-1 | - | - | TRBV9
TGTGCCAGCAGCTTAGATGGGCCAGGACTACAAGAGACCCAGTACTTC | CASSLDGPGLQETQYF | TRBJ2-5 | - | - | TRBV7-6